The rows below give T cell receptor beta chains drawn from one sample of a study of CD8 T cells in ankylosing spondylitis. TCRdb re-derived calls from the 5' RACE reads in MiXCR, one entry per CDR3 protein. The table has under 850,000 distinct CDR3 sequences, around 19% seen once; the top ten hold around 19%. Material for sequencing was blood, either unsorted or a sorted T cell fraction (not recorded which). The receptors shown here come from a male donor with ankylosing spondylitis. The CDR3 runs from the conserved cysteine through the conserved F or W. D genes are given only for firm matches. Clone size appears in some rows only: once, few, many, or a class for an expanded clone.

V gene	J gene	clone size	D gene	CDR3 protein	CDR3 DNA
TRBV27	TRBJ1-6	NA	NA	CASSFRDMYSPLHF	TGTGCCAGCAGTTTCCGGGACATGTATTCACCCCTCCACTTT
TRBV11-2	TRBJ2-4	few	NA	CASSSYKGAGESKNIQYF	TGTGCCAGCAGCTCGTATAAGGGGGCGGGAGAGTCCAAAAACATTCAGTACTTC
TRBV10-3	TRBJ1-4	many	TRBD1	CAISDRQGANEKLFF	TGTGCCATCAGTGACCGACAGGGGGCTAATGAAAAACTGTTTTTT
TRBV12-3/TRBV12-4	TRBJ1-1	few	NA	CASSFLATEAFF	TGTGCCAGCAGTTTCCTTGCCACTGAAGCTTTCTTT
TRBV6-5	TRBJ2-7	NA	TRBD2	CASSSRLAPYEQYF	TGTGCCAGCAGTTCCCGACTAGCCCCGTACGAGCAGTACTTC
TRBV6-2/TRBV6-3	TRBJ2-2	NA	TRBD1	CASKTDRRYTGELFF	TGTGCCAGCAAGACGGACAGGCGGTACACCGGGGAGCTGTTTTTT
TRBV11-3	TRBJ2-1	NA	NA	CASSSDLYNEQFF	TGTGCCAGCAGCTCAGACCTATACAATGAGCAGTTCTTC
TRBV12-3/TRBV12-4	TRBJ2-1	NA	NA	CASSNQPVGQFF	TGTGCCAGCAGCAACCAGCCGGTCGGGCAGTTCTTC
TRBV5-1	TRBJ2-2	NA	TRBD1	CASCPGTDGAGELFF	TGCGCCAGCTGCCCCGGGACAGACGGGGCCGGGGAGCTGTTTTTT
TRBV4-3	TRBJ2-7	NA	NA	CASSPKQTLVAASYEQYF	TGCGCCAGCAGCCCGAAGCAGACCCTCGTAGCGGCCTCCTACGAGCAGTACTTC
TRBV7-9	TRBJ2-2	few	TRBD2	CASSPMGLAGTGELFF	TGTGCCAGCAGCCCAATGGGACTAGCGGGCACCGGGGAGCTGTTTTTT
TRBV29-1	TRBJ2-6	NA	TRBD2	CSVPAGGAGANVLTF	TGCAGCGTCCCTGCTGGGGGGGCTGGGGCCAACGTCCTGACTTTC
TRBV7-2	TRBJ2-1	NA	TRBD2	CASSLYGERERFF	TGTGCCAGCAGCCTCTACGGGGAGCGGGAGAGGTTCTTC
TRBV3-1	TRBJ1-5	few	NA	CASSQGRWQGNQPQHF	TGTGCCAGCAGCCAAGGAAGGTGGCAAGGCAATCAGCCCCAGCATTTT
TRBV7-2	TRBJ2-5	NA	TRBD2	CASSLHGRGGETQYF	TGTGCCAGCAGCTTACACGGGCGGGGGGGCGAGACCCAGTACTTC
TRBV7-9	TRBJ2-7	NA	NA	CASSFEADNEQYF	TGTGCCAGCAGCTTTGAGGCAGATAACGAGCAGTACTTC
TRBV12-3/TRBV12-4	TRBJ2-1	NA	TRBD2	CASSPMGLGWAGEQFF	TGTGCCAGCAGTCCCATGGGACTAGGTTGGGCTGGGGAGCAGTTCTTC
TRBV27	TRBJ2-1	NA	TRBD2	CASSLLPAGNNEQFF	TGTGCCAGCAGTTTACTACCAGCGGGGAACAATGAGCAGTTCTTC
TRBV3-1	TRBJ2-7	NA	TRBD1	CASSQDWSRDRAYEQYF	TGTGCCAGCAGCCAAGATTGGTCCCGGGACAGAGCCTACGAGCAGTACTTC
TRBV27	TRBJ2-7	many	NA	CASSPTDRAYEQYF	TGTGCCAGCTCTCCGACGGACAGAGCCTACGAGCAGTACTTC
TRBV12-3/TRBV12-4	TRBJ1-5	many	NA	CASTRQTNQPQHF	TGTGCCAGCACTCGGCAGACTAATCAGCCCCAGCATTTT
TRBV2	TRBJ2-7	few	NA	CASGREHSYEQYF	TGTGCCAGCGGCCGGGAACATTCCTACGAGCAGTACTTC
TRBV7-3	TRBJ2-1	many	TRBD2	CASSSGLANYNEQFF	TGTGCCAGCAGCTCGGGACTAGCGAACTACAATGAGCAGTTCTTC
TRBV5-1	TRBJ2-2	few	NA	CASSFGPLPGTGELFF	TGCGCCAGCAGCTTCGGACCCCTGCCGGGGACCGGGGAGCTGTTTTTT
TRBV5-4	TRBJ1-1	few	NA	CASSLVSEGTEAFF	TGTGCCAGCAGCTTGGTGTCAGAGGGCACTGAAGCTTTCTTT
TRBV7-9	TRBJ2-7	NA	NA	CASSLVGGWNEQYF	TGTGCCAGCAGCTTAGTAGGGGGATGGAACGAGCAGTACTTC
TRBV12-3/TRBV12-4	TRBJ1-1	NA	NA	CASSFTGWNTEAFF	TGTGCCAGCAGTTTTACAGGCTGGAACACTGAAGCTTTCTTT
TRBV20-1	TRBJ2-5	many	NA	CSARLGETQYF	TGCAGTGCTAGACTAGGAGAGACCCAGTACTTC
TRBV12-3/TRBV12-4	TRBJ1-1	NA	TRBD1	CASRFRGQMNTEAFF	TGTGCCAGCAGATTCAGGGGGCAAATGAACACTGAAGCTTTCTTT
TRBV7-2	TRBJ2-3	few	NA	CASRPQGRTDTQYF	TGTGCCAGCAGACCCCAGGGGCGTACAGATACGCAGTATTTT
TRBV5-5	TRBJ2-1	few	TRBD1	CASRTGGGSSYNEQFF	TGTGCCAGCAGGACAGGGGGCGGATCCTCCTACAATGAGCAGTTCTTC
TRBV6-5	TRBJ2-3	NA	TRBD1	CASSYPKGARTDTQYF	TGTGCCAGCAGTTACCCTAAGGGGGCGCGGACAGATACGCAGTATTTT
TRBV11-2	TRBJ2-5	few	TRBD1	CASSFTPGTGGQETQYF	TGTGCCAGCAGCTTTACCCCCGGGACAGGGGGCCAAGAGACCCAGTACTTC
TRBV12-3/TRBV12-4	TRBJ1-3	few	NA	CASSGTTGNTIYF	TGTGCCAGCAGTGGAACGACAGGAAACACCATATATTTT
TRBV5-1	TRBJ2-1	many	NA	CASSLGYTYNEQFF	TGCGCCAGCAGCTTGGGCTACACCTACAATGAGCAGTTCTTC
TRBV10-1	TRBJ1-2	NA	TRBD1	CASSDHRGSYGYTF	TGCGCCAGCAGTGACCACAGGGGATCCTATGGCTACACCTTC
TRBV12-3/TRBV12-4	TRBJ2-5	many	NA	CASSFWKETQYF	TGTGCCAGCAGTTTTTGGAAGGAGACCCAGTACTTC
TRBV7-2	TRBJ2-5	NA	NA	CASSSPVVGQETQYF	TGTGCCAGCAGCTCCCCGGTAGTGGGCCAAGAGACCCAGTACTTC
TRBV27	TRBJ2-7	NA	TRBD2	CASSSWTSGLYEQYF	TGTGCCAGCAGTTCCTGGACTAGCGGGCTATACGAGCAGTACTTC
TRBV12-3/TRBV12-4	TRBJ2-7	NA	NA	CASSLGEGPLHEQYF	TGTGCCAGCAGTTTAGGTGAGGGGCCACTACACGAGCAGTACTTC
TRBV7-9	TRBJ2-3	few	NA	CASSFLLSTDTQYF	TGTGCCAGCAGCTTCTTACTCAGCACAGATACGCAGTATTTT
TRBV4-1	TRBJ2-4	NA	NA	CASSQVGKGLIGNIQYF	TGCGCCAGCAGCCAAGTTGGTAAGGGGCTTATCGGGAACATTCAGTACTTC
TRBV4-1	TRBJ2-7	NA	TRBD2	CASSPGTSRSYEQYF	TGCGCCAGCAGCCCGGGGACTAGCCGCTCCTACGAGCAGTACTTC
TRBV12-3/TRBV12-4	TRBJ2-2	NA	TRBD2	CASSLLAGAGGELFF	TGTGCCAGCAGCCTTCTAGCGGGTGCCGGAGGGGAGCTGTTTTTT
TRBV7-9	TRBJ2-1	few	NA	CASRVLIGDEQFF	TGTGCCAGCAGGGTCTTGATAGGCGATGAGCAGTTCTTC
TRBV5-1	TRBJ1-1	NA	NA	CASSPGLAEAFF	TGCGCCAGCAGCCCAGGGCTCGCTGAAGCTTTCTTT
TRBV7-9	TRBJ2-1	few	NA	CASSTNRAAPYNEQFF	TGTGCCAGCAGCACAAACAGGGCTGCTCCTTACAATGAGCAGTTCTTC
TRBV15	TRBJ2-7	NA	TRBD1	CATSREKGTGIYEQYF	TGTGCCACCAGCAGAGAGAAGGGGACAGGAATTTACGAGCAGTACTTC
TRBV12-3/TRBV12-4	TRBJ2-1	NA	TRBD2	CASSTGTSEGEQFF	TGTGCCAGCAGTACCGGGACTAGCGAAGGGGAGCAGTTCTTC
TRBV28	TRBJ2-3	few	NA	CASSSRLRGSASTDTQYF	TGTGCCAGCAGTTCCAGATTACGGGGGTCAGCTAGCACAGATACGCAGTATTTT
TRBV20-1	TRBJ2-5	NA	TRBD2	CSADGLAGAQETQYF	TGCAGTGCTGACGGACTAGCGGGAGCCCAAGAGACCCAGTACTTC